These T cell receptor beta chains were read from a single sample in a study of blood T cell repertoires in COVID-19. This table comes from immunoSEQ multiplex PCR, and its TCRdb copy is limited to in-frame clones, with some not included. The repertoire holds approximately 480,000 clones, with roughly 89% as singletons. The specimen sequenced was peripheral blood. Receptors were obtained from a man younger than 35 with COVID-19, enrolled during active disease. The CDR3 runs from the conserved cysteine through the conserved F or W. Each record gives: D gene, J gene, clone size, V gene, CDR3 protein, CDR3 DNA. The D gene is left open where the match is weak. The size field is filled for only some rows; it gives once, few, many or a size class.

D gene: TRBD2; J gene: TRBJ2-7; clone size: .; V gene: TRBV10-2; CDR3 protein: CASSGGSSYEQYF; CDR3 DNA: TGCGCCAGCAGTGGCGGGAGCTCCTACGAGCAGTACTTC
D gene: TRBD1; J gene: TRBJ1-5; clone size: .; V gene: TRBV4-1; CDR3 protein: CASSEGQGDFGYSNQPQHF; CDR3 DNA: TGCGCCAGCAGCGAGGGACAGGGGGATTTTGGGTATAGCAATCAGCCCCAGCATTTT
D gene: .; J gene: TRBJ2-7; clone size: .; V gene: TRBV7-8; CDR3 protein: CASRSLAPLAEQYF; CDR3 DNA: TGTGCCAGCAGATCCCTGGCACCACTAGCCGAGCAGTACTTC
D gene: TRBD1; J gene: TRBJ2-7; clone size: once; V gene: TRBV12-5; CDR3 protein: CASGTTPGTVGSEQYF; CDR3 DNA: TGTGCTAGTGGTACAACTCCCGGGACAGTGGGCTCCGAGCAGTACTTC
D gene: .; J gene: TRBJ1-2; clone size: .; V gene: TRBV7-9; CDR3 protein: CASSPDPGMDGYTF; CDR3 DNA: TGTGCCAGCAGCCCCGATCCAGGGATGGATGGCTACACCTTC
D gene: .; J gene: TRBJ2-5; clone size: .; V gene: TRBV19; CDR3 protein: CASSIQEGETQYF; CDR3 DNA: TGTGCCAGTAGTATTCAGGAGGGGGAGACCCAGTACTTC
D gene: .; J gene: TRBJ1-1; clone size: .; V gene: TRBV30; CDR3 protein: CAWSRNTEAFF; CDR3 DNA: TGTGCCTGGAGCAGAAACACTGAAGCTTTCTTT
D gene: TRBD1; J gene: TRBJ1-1; clone size: .; V gene: TRBV5-1; CDR3 protein: CASSPTTGGFILNTEAFF; CDR3 DNA: TGCGCCAGCAGCCCCACGACAGGGGGCTTTATCCTGAACACTGAAGCTTTCTTT
D gene: .; J gene: TRBJ2-2; clone size: .; V gene: TRBV2; CDR3 protein: CASTAGLSNTGELFF; CDR3 DNA: TGTGCCAGCACCGCGGGACTCTCGAACACCGGGGAGCTGTTTTTT
D gene: .; J gene: TRBJ2-7; clone size: .; V gene: TRBV4-1; CDR3 protein: CASSQGRVNEQYF; CDR3 DNA: TGCGCCAGCAGCCAAGGCCGGGTTAACGAGCAGTACTTC
D gene: TRBD2; J gene: TRBJ2-5; clone size: .; V gene: TRBV3-1/TRBV3-2; CDR3 protein: CASSSLAARGETQYF; CDR3 DNA: TGTGCCAGCAGCTCCCTAGCGGCCAGAGGCGAGACCCAGTACTTC